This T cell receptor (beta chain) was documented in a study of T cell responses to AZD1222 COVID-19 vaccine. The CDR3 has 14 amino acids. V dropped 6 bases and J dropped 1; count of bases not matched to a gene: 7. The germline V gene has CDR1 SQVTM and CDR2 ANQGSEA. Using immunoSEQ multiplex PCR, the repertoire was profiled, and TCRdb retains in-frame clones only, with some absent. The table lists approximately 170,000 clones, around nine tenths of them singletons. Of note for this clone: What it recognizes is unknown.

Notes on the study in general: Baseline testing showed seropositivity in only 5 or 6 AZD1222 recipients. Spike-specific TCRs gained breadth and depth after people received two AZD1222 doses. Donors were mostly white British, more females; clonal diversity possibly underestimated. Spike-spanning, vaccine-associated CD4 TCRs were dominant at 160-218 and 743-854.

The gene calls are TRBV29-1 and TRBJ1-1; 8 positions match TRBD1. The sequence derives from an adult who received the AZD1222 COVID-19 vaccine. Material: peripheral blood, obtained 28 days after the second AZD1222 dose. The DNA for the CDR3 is TGCAGCGTCGCCAGGGGGACAGGGAACACTGAAGCTTTCTTT. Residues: CSVARGTGNTEAFF.